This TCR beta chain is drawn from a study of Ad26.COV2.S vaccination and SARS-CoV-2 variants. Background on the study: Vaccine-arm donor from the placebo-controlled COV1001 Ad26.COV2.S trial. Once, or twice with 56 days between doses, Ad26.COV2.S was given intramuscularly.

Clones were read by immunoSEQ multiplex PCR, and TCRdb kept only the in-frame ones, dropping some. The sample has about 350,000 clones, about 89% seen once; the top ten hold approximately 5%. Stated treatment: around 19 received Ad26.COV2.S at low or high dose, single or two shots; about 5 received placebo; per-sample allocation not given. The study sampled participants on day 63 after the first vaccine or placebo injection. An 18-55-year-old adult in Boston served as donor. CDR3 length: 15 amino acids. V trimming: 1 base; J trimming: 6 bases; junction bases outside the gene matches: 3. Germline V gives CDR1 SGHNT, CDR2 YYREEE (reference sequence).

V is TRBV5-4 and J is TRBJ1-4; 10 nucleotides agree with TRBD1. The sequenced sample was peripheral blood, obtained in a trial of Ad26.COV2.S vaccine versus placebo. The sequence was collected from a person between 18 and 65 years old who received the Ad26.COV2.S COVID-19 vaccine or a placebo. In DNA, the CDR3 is TGTGCCAGCAGCTTGAAGGGACAGGGGTATGAAAAACTGTTTTTT. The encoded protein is CASSLKGQGYEKLFF.